The rows below give T cell receptor beta chains drawn from one sample of a study of OX40 agonist ivuxolimab in advanced cancers. Profiling relied on immunoSEQ multiplex PCR, and the TCRdb table lists in-frame clones only, not all of them. The repertoire holds tens of thousands of clones, with over 70% as singletons. This material consisted of CD4+ or CD8+ T cells sorted from blood, taken in a trial of the OX40 agonist ivuxolimab. These receptors were obtained from an adult with an advanced solid tumor such as melanoma, head and neck, liver or kidney cancer. Both conserved end residues are part of each CDR3. The order of the fields is clone size, V gene, D gene, J gene, CDR3 DNA, CDR3 protein. A D gene is named only where the DNA matches it firmly. Clone size is given for some rows only: seen once, a few or many times, or a class if the clone is expanded.

>-|TRBV10-3|TRBD2|TRBJ2-2
TGTGCCATCAGTGAGCCCTCCTTTTCTAGCGGGAGAAATACCGGGGAGCTGTTTTTT
CAISEPSFSSGRNTGELFF
>-|TRBV6-1|-|TRBJ1-2
TGTGCCAGCAGTGAAGTTCCTTATGGCTACACCTTC
CASSEVPYGYTF
>-|TRBV4-1|TRBD2|TRBJ2-3
TGCGCCAGCAGCCAGCAACTAGCGGTGAGCACAGATACGCAGTATTTT
CASSQQLAVSTDTQYF
>-|TRBV6-1|TRBD1|TRBJ1-2
TGTGCCAGCAGGGGGACAGGGTCTGGTGGCTACACCTTC
CASRGTGSGGYTF
>-|TRBV6-5|TRBD1|TRBJ1-1
TGTGCCAGCAGTTACGCCCCGGGACAGAAAATTAAAGCTTTCTTT
CASSYAPGQKIKAFF
>few|TRBV27|-|TRBJ2-3
TGTGCCAGCAGTTTACCCCCGTCGGATACGCAGTATTTT
CASSLPPSDTQYF
>-|TRBV7-2|-|TRBJ1-1
TGTGCCAGCAGCTTATTACAGGCGGGCCATTCTGAAGCTTTCTTT
CASSLLQAGHSEAFF
>few|TRBV14|TRBD2|TRBJ2-1
TGTGCCAGCAGCCAAGTAGCGGGGCCCAACAATGAGCAGTTCTTC
CASSQVAGPNNEQFF
>-|TRBV4-3|TRBD2|TRBJ2-7
TGCGCCAGCAGCCAAGATAGAGCGGCGGGAGGAATCTACGAGCAGTACTTC
CASSQDRAAGGIYEQYF
>few|TRBV6-5|-|TRBJ1-2
TGTGCCAGTTTTAGGGACGAGGCTGGCTACACCTTC
CASFRDEAGYTF
>few|TRBV18|-|TRBJ2-7
TGTGCCAGCTCAGCGTCCGGGACGGGTGATCCGTACTTC
CASSASGTGDPYF
>-|TRBV5-1|-|TRBJ2-7
TGCGCCAGCAGCGGACAACCGAGCTCCTACGAGCAGTACTTC
CASSGQPSSYEQYF
>-|TRBV16|-|TRBJ2-7
TGTGCCAGCAGCCAAGGCAATTGGAGGTACGAGCAGTACTTC
CASSQGNWRYEQYF
>once|TRBV5-6|TRBD2|TRBJ2-3
TGTGCCAGCAGACCCGGGACTAGCGGGGGGTGGGATACGCAGTATTTT
CASRPGTSGGWDTQYF
>-|TRBV7-3|TRBD1|TRBJ2-7
TGTGCCAGCAGCTTAGGGTGGACAGGGAACTACGAGCAGTACTTC
CASSLGWTGNYEQYF
>-|TRBV5-1|-|TRBJ1-2
TGCGCCAGCAGCTTGGACAGCTATGGCTACACCTTC
CASSLDSYGYTF
>few|TRBV10-3|TRBD2|TRBJ2-1
TGTGCCATCAGTGCCCCGGGGAGGGGCTACAATGAGCAGTTCTTC
CAISAPGRGYNEQFF
>-|TRBV27|-|TRBJ2-1
TGTGCCAGCAGTTTTTCCGGGGCCCTTAATGAGCAGTTCTTC
CASSFSGALNEQFF
>-|TRBV5-1|TRBD2|TRBJ2-5
TGCGCCAGCAGCTTGTTAACTAGCGAGGAGACCCAGTACTTC
CASSLLTSEETQYF
>-|TRBV30|-|TRBJ1-1
TGTGCCTGGGCAAAACAGGGAAGCACTGAAGCTTTCTTT
CAWAKQGSTEAFF
>-|TRBV25-1|TRBD2|TRBJ2-1
TGTGCCAGCAGTGAAATTCAGCGGGGGGGCCCCGATGAGCAGTTCTTC
CASSEIQRGGPDEQFF
>-|TRBV28|-|TRBJ2-1
TGTGCCATCGAAGGTGGGGAGGCGGACCGATACAATGAGCAGTTCTTC
CAIEGGEADRYNEQFF
>-|TRBV4-1|-|TRBJ1-3
TGCGCCAGCAGCCAAGAAAACACCATATATTTT
CASSQENTIYF
>-|TRBV7-2|-|TRBJ2-1
TGTGCCAGCAGCTCTCCGGGACCGAATGAGCAGTTCTTC
CASSSPGPNEQFF
>few|TRBV19|TRBD1|TRBJ1-4
TGTGCCAGTAGTATCAGGGACAGGGGTTATGAAAAACTGTTTTTT
CASSIRDRGYEKLFF
>-|TRBV7-9|-|TRBJ2-7
TGTGCCAGCACCTGGGGGGAGTCTGACTACGAGCAGTACTTC
CASTWGESDYEQYF
>-|TRBV7-8|-|TRBJ2-5
TGTGCCAGCAGCCCGGTTGGCCTAGGGGAGACCCAGTACTTC
CASSPVGLGETQYF
>-|TRBV6-5|-|TRBJ2-2
TGTGCCAGCAGCCTAGGGGCGCAGTGGACCGGGGAGCTGTTTTTT
CASSLGAQWTGELFF
>-|TRBV5-1|-|TRBJ1-1
TGCGCCAGCAGCTTGGACAGTCAGGGGACTGAAGCTTTCTTT
CASSLDSQGTEAFF
>-|TRBV7-3|TRBD1|TRBJ1-2
TGTGCCAGCAGCTCAGACCCCGGGACAGGGGTTTTTGGCTACACCTTC
CASSSDPGTGVFGYTF
>-|TRBV7-2|-|TRBJ2-3
TGTGCCAGCAGCTTAGCCGCGGGCAGGGGCACAGATACGCAGTATTTT
CASSLAAGRGTDTQYF